This TCR beta chain originates from a study of shared T cell receptors in the human thymus. TCRdb's copy holds only in-frame clones and misses some; the assay was immunoSEQ multiplex PCR. The sample lists around 67,000 clones; roughly 96% were seen once. Germline-derived CDR1 and CDR2 are SGHRS and YFSETQ. Trimming shortened V by 5 bases and J by 0 bases, and 18 bases separated the two germline ends. The CDR3 extends over 17 amino acids. This sequence joins TRBV5-1 and TRBJ1-3, with D unclear. The sequencing input was thymocytes. The sequence derives from a human donor. The CDR3 nucleotides are TGCGCCAGCAGTTACGGTTTGCAAGATTCCTCTGGAAACACCATATATTTT. Encoded protein: CASSYGLQDSSGNTIYF.